A single count supports the clone carrying this TCR beta chain. Its specificity is not known. The germline V gene has CDR1 MDHEN and CDR2 SYDVKM. The V gene end was trimmed by 5 bases and the J gene end by 4 bases; junction bases not matched to a gene: 8. The CDR3 has 15 residues. These data originate in a study of brain T cells in children with intractable seizures. Only cases whose brain tissue showed the highest T cell transcript signatures were sequenced. Pre-surgery treatment included at least one anti-epileptic drug. The method was immunoSEQ multiplex PCR; TCRdb's version includes in-frame clones alone and lacks a portion of them. The sample lists about 80,000 clones; around 91% were seen once. Findings of the study overall: Pre- and post-surgery blood differed in depth, so pre-surgery absences may be undersampling. Only CDR3 sequence similarity suggested viral specificity, without known HCMV serostatus.

The sample consisted of peripheral blood, taken at surgery. The rearrangement uses TRBV28 and TRBJ2-1, with TRBD2 matching 7 bases. The TCR was taken from a girl aged 2 to 9 with Rasmussen encephalitis and intractable seizures. DNA of the CDR3: TGTGCCAGCAGTCTAGGGACTACGACGTACAATGAGCAGTTCTTC. This encodes CASSLGTTTYNEQFF.